Below, one T cell receptor beta chain is given with its context. The authors' processing: For nucleated cells, counts were estimated from reference gene primer amplification. Produced via immunoSEQ multiplex PCR; TCRdb's table is partial and in-frame only. That table gives V, J and clone size, and the DNA gave D and trimming. The repertoire holds 160,000 or so clones, roughly 87% seen once, with just under 4% in the top ten. In germline, CDR1 is SQVTM, CDR2 ANQGSEA. The V end was cut by 5 bases, the J end by 3 bases, with 8 bases between. The CDR3 has 12 residues. This entry is derived from a study of blood T cell repertoires in COVID-19. Study background: Nucleic acid was either cDNA or gDNA, and it came from T cells, B-cell-depleted T cells, or PBMCs.

V gene TRBV29-1 combines with J gene TRBJ1-5; D gene uncertain. Sequencing was carried out using peripheral blood. This clonotype was sampled from a woman between 55 and 75 years old who had recovered from COVID-19. The CDR3 sequence: CSVRGYNQPQHF. CDR3 sequence (DNA): TGCAGCGTTCGCGGTTACAATCAGCCCCAGCATTTT.